In its sample, the clone carrying this T cell receptor (beta chain) was seen many times. The investigators amplified TCR beta CDR3 regions from RNA transcripts. RT-PCR in the first round (using the HTBI primer set) targeted the TCR CDR3. From the multiplex PCR reads, TCRdb called clonotypes with MiXCR, one entry per CDR3 protein. The sample carries 700,000 or so distinct CDR3 sequences, less than 20% recorded once. This CDR3 contains 13 residues. In germline, CDR1 is GTSNPN, CDR2 SVGIG (reference sequence). The V and J ends lost 3 bases and 1 base respectively, with 9 bases between them. This sample stems from a study of T cells in Graves' hyperthyroidism and ophthalmopathy.

Sequences were obtained from blood. The receptor's source is a young man with Graves' hyperthyroidism. The J gene is TRBJ1-1, the V gene TRBV30; no firm D call. CDR3 in amino acids: CAWSLSRNTEAFF. The CDR3 DNA follows: TGTGCCTGGAGCCTCAGCAGGAACACTGAAGCTTTCTTT.